This T cell receptor (beta chain) is drawn from a study of radiation and T cells in renal cell carcinoma. Overall study findings and caveats: Without pretreatment biopsies, baseline tumor clonotype presence was undetermined.

Stated time point: blood 4 weeks post-SBRT, at nephrectomy. Treatment reported: 15 Gy SBRT to primary tumor, nephrectomy 4 weeks later. Details on this clone: The antigen is undetermined.

This table comes from immunoSEQ multiplex PCR, and its TCRdb copy is limited to in-frame clones, with some not included. This table has about 76,000 clones, about nine tenths appearing once. V was pared by 4 bases and J by 4 bases, with 4 bases of the junction left unmatched. The CDR3 totals 15 residues. Looked up from germline, CDR1 is SGHDT and CDR2 is YYEEEE. This sequence was found in a woman between 70 and 85 years old with renal cell carcinoma. The input for sequencing was blood, taken from a patient whose treatment included radiotherapy and nephrectomy. The V call is TRBV5-6, the J call TRBJ2-1, with 11 bases aligning to TRBD1. For the CDR3, the DNA is TGTGCCAGCAGCCTCGGGACAGGGGGGTACAATGAGCAGTTCTTC. Its translation is CASSLGTGGYNEQFF.